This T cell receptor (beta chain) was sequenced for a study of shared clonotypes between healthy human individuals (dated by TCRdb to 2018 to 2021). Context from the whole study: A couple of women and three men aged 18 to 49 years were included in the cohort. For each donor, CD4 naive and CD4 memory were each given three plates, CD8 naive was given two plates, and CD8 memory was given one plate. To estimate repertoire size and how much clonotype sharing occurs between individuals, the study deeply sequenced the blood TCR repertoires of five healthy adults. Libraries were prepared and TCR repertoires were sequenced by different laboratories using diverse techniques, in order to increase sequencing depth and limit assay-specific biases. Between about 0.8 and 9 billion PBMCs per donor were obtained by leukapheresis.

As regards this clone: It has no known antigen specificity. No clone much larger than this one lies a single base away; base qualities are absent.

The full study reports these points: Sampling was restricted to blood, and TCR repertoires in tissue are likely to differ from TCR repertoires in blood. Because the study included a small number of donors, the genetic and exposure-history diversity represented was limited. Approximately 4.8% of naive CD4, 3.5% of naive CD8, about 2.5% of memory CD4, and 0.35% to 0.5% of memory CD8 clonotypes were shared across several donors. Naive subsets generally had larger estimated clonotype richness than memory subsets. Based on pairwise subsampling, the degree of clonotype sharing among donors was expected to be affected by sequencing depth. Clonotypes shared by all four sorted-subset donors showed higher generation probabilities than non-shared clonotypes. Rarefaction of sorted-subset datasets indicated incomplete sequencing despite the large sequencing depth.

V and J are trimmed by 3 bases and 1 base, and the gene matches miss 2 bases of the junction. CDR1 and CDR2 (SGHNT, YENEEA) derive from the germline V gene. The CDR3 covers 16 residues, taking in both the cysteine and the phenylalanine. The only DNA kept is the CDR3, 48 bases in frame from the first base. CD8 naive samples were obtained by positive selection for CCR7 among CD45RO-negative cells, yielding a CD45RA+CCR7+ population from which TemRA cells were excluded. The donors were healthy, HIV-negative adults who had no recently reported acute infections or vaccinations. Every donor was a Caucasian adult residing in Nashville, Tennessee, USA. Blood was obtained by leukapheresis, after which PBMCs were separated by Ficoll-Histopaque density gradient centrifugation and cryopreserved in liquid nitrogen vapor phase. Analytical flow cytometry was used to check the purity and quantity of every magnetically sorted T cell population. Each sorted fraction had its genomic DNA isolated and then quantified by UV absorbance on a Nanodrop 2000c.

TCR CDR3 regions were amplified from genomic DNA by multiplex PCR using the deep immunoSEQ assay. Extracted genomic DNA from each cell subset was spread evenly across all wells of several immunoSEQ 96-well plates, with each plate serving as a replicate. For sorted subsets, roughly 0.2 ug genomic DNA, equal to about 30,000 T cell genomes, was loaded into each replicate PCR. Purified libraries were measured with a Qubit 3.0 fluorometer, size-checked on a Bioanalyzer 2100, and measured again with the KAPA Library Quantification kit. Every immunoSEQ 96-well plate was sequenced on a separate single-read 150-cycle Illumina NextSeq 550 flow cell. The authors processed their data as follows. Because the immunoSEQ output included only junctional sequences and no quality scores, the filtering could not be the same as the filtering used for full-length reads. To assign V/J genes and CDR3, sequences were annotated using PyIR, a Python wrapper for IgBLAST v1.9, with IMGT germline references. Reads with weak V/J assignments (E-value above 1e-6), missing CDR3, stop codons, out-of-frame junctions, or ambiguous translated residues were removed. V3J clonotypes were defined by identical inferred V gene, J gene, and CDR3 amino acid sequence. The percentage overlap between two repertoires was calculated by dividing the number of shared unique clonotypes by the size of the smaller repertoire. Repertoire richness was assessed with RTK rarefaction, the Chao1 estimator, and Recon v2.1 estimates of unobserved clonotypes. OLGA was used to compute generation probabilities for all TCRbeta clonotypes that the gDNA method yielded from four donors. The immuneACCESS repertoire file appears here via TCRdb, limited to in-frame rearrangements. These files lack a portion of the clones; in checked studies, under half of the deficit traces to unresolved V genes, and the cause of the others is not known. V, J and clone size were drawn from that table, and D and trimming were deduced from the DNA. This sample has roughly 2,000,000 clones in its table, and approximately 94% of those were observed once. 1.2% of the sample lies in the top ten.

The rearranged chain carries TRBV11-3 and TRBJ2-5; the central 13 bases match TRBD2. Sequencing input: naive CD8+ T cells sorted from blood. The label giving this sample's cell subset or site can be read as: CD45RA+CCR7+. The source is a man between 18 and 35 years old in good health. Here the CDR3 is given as CASSFRTSGSQETQYF. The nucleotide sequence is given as TGTGCCAGCAGCTTTCGGACTAGCGGGAGCCAAGAGACCCAGTACTTC.